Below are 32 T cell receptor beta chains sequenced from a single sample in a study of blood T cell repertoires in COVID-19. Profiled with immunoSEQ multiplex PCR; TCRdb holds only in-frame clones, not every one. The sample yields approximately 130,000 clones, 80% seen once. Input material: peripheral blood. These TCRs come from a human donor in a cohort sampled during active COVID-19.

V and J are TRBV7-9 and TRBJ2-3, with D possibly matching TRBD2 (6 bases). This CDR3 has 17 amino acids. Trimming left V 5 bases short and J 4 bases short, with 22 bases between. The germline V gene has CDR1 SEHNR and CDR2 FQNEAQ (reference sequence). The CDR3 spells CASSRSAGRRGADTQYF. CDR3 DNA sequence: TGTGCCAGCAGCCGCTCGGCGGGGCGGAGGGGCGCAGATACGCAGTATTTT. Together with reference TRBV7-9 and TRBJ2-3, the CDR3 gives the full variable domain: DTGVSQNPRHKITKRGQNVTFRCDPISEHNRLYWYRQTLGQGPEFLTYFQNEAQLEKSRLLSDRFSAERPKGSFSTLEIQRTEQGDSAMYLCASSRSAGRRGADTQYFGPGTRLTVL.

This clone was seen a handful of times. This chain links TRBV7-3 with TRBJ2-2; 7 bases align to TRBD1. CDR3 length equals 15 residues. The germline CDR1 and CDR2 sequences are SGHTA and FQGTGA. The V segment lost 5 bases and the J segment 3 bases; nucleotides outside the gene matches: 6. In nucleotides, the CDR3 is TGTGCCAGCAGCCCGCAGACAGGGTACACCGGGGAGCTGTTTTTT. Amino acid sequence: CASSPQTGYTGELFF. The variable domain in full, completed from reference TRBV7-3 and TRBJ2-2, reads GAGVSQTPSNKVTEKGKYVELRCDPISGHTALYWYRQSLGQGPEFLIYFQGTGAADDSGLPNDRFFAVRPEGSVSTLKIQRTERGDSAVYLCASSPQTGYTGELFFGEGSRLTVL.

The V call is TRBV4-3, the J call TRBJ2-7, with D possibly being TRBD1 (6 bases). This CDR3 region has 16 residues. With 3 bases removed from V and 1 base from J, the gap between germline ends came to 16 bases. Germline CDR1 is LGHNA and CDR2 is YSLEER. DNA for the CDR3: TGCGCCAGCAGCCAGCTAACAGGGTCCTCATCCTACGAGCAGTACTTC. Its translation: CASSQLTGSSSYEQYF.

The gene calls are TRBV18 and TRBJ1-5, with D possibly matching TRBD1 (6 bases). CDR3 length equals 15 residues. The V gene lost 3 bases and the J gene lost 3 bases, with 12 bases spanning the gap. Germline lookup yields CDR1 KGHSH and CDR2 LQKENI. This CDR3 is CASSPQGFINQPQHF. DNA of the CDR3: TGTGCCAGCTCACCCCAGGGGTTTATCAATCAGCCCCAGCATTTT.

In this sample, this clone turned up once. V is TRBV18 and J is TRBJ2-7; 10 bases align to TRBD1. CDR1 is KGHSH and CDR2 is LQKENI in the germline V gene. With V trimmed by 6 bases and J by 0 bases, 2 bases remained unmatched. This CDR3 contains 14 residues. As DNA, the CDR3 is TGTGCCAGCTCGGGACAGGGGAGCTCCTACGAGCAGTACTTC. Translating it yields CASSGQGSSYEQYF.

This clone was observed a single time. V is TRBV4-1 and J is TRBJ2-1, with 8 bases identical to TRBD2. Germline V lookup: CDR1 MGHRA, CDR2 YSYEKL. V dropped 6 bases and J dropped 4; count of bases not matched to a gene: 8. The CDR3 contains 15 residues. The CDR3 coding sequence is TGCGCCAGCAGTTTAGCGGGGACGGCTTACAATGAGCAGTTCTTC. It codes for CASSLAGTAYNEQFF.

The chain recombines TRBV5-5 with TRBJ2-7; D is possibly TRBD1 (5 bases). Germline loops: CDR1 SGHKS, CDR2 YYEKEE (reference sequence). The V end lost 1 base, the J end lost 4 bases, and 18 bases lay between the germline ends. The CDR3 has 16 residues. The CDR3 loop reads CASSLSPGRVTYEQYF. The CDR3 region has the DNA TGTGCCAGCAGCTTGAGTCCGGGCAGGGTTACTTACGAGCAGTACTTC. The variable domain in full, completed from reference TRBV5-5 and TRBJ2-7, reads DAGVTQSPTHLIKTRGQQVTLRCSPISGHKSVSWYQQVLGQGPQFIFQYYEKEERGRGNFPDRFSARQFPNYSSELNVNALLLGDSALYLCASSLSPGRVTYEQYFGPGTRLTVT.

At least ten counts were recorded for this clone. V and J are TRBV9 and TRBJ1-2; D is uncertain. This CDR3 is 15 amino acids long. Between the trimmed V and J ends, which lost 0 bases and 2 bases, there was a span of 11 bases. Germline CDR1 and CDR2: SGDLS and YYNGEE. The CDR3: CASSVASSFNYGYTF. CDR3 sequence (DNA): TGTGCCAGCAGCGTAGCTAGCAGCTTCAACTATGGCTACACCTTC.

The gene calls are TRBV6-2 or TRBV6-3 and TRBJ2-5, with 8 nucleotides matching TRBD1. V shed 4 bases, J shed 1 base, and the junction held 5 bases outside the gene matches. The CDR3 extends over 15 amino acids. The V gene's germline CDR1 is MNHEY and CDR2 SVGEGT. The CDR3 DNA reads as TGTGCCAGCAGTTTTACAGGGGGGCCCCAAGAGACCCAGTACTTC. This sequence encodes CASSFTGGPQETQYF.

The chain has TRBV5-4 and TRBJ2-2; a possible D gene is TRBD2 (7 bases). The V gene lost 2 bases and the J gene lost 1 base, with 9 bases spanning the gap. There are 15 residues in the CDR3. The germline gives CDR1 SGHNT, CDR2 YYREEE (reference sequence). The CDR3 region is CASSLGGVNTGELFF. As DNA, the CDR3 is TGTGCCAGCAGCTTAGGGGGGGTGAACACCGGGGAGCTGTTTTTT. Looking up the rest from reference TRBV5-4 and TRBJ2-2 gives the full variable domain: ETGVTQSPTHLIKTRGQQVTLRCSSQSGHNTVSWYQQALGQGPQFIFQYYREEENGRGNFPPRFSGLQFPNYSSELNVNALELDDSALYLCASSLGGVNTGELFFGEGSRLTVL.

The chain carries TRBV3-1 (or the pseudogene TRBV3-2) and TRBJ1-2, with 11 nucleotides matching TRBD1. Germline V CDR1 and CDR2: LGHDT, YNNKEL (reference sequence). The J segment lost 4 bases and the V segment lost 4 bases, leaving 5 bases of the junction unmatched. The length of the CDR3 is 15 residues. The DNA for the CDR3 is TGTGCCAGCAGCCTGGACAGGGGGCATTCCTATGGCTACACCTTC. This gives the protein CASSLDRGHSYGYTF.

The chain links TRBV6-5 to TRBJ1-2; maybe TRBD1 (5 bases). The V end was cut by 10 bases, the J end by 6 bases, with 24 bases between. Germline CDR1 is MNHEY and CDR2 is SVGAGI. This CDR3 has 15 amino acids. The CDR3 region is CATDTAGLGVDGYTF. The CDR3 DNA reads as TGTGCCACCGACACGGCAGGGCTTGGAGTTGATGGCTACACCTTC.

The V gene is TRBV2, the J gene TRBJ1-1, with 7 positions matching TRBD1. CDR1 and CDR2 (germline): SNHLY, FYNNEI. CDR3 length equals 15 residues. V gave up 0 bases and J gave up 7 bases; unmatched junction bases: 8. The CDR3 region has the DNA TGTGCCAGCAGTGAAGCCACACCGGGACAGAGTGAAGCTTTCTTT. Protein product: CASSEATPGQSEAFF.

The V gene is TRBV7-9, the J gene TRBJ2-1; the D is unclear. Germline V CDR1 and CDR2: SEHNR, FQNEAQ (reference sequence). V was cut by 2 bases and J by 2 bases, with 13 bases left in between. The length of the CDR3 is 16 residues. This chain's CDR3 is CASSLSSQRPYNEQFF. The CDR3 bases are TGTGCCAGCAGCTTATCTTCCCAGCGACCCTACAATGAGCAGTTCTTC.

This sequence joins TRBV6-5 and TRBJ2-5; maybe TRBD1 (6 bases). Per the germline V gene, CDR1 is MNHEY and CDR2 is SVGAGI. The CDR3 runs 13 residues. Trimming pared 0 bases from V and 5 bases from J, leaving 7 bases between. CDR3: CASSYSQGETQYF. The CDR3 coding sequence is TGTGCCAGCAGTTACTCTCAGGGGGAGACCCAGTACTTC.

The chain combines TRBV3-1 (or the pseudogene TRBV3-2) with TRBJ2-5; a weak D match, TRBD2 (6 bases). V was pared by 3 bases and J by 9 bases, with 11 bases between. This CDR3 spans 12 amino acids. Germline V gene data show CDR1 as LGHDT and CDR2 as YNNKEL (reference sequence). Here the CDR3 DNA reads TGTGCCAGCAGCCATTCGGGACTGCCCCAGTACTTC. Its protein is CASSHSGLPQYF.

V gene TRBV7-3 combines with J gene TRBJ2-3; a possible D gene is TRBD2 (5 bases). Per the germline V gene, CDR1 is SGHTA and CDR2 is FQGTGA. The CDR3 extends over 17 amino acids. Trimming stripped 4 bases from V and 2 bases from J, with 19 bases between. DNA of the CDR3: TGTGCCAGCAGCTCCGGAAACGGGATTACTACCACAGATACGCAGTATTTT. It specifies CASSSGNGITTTDTQYF.

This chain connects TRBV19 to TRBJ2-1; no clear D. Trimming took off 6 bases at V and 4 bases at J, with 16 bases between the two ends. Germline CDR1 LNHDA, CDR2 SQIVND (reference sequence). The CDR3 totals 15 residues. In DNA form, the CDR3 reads TGTGCCAGTAGGCAGACTCATACACCTTACAATGAGCAGTTCTTC. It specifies CASRQTHTPYNEQFF.

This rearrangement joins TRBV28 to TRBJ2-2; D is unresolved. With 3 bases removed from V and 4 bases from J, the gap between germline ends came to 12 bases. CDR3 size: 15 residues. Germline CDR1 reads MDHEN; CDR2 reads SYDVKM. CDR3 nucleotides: TGTGCCAGCAGTTTGCCCCTTGCCGGCACCGGGGAGCTGTTTTTT. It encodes CASSLPLAGTGELFF.

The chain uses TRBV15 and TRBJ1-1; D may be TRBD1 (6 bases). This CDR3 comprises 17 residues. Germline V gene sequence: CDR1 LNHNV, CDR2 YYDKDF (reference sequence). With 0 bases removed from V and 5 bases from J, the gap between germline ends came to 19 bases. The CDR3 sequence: CATSRDWMGGLETEAFF. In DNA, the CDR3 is TGTGCCACCAGCAGAGATTGGATGGGGGGGCTGGAGACTGAAGCTTTCTTT.

The CDR3 loop is CASSQERSAEAFF. The CDR3, as DNA: TGCGCCAGCAGCCAAGAAAGGAGTGCTGAAGCTTTCTTT. The V and J genes are TRBV4-3 and TRBJ1-1; D unclear. The CDR3 is 13 amino acids. From germline, CDR1 is LGHNA and CDR2 YSLEER. V lost 0 bases, J lost 6 bases, and 8 bases lay in between.

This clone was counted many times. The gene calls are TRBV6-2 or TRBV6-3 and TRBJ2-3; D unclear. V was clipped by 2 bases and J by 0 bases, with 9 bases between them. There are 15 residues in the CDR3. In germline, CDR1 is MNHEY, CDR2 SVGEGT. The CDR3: CASSYVQASTDTQYF. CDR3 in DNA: TGTGCCAGCAGTTACGTCCAGGCAAGCACAGATACGCAGTATTTT.

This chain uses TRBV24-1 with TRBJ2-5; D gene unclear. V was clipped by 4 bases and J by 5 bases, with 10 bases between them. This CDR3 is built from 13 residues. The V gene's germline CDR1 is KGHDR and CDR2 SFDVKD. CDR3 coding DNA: TGTGCCACCAGTGACTCGAGTTTCGAGACCCAGTACTTC. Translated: CATSDSSFETQYF.

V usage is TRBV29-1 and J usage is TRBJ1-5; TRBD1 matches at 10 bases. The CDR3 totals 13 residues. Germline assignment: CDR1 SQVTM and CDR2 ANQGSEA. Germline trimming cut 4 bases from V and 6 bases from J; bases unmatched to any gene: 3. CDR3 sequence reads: CSVGQGAGQPQHF. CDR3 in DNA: TGCAGCGTTGGACAGGGGGCAGGTCAGCCCCAGCATTTT. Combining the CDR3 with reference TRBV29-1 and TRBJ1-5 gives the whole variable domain SAVISQKPSRDICQRGTSLTIQCQVDSQVTMMFWYRQQPGQSLTLIATANQGSEATYESGFVIDKFPISRPNLTFSTLTVSNMSPEDSSIYLCSVGQGAGQPQHFGDGTRLSIL.

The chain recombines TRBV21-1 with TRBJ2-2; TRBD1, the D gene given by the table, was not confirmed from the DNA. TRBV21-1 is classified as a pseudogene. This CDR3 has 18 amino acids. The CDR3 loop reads CASSKERDRRPNTGELFF. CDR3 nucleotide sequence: TGTGCCAGCAGCAAAGAGAGGGACAGGAGACCGAACACCGGGGAGCTGTTTTTT.

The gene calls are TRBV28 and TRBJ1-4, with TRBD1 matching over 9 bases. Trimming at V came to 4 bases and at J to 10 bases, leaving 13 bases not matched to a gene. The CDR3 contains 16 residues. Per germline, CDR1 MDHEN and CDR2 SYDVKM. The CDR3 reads CASSSLTGTGISKLFF. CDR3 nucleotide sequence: TGTGCCAGCAGTTCTCTAACCGGGACAGGGATTTCAAAACTGTTTTTT.

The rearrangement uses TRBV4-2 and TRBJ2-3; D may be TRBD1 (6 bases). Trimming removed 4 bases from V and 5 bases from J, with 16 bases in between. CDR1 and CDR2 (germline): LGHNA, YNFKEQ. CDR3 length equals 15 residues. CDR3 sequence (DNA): TGTGCCAGCAGCCCTGAAGGGGGATCGGGAGATACGCAGTATTTT. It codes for CASSPEGGSGDTQYF.

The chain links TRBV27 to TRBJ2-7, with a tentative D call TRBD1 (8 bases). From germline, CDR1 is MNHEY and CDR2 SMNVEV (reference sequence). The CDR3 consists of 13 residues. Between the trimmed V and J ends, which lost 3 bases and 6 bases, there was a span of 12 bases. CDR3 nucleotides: TGTGCCAGCAGTTTGACAGGGGAGGGCGAGCAGTACTTC. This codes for CASSLTGEGEQYF.

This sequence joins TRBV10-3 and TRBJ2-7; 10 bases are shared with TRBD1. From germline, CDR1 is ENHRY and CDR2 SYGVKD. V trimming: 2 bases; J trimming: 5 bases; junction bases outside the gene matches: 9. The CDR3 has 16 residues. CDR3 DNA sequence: TGTGCCATCAGTGAGGGGTGGGGACAGGGGTCCCACGAGCAGTACTTC. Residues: CAISEGWGQGSHEQYF.

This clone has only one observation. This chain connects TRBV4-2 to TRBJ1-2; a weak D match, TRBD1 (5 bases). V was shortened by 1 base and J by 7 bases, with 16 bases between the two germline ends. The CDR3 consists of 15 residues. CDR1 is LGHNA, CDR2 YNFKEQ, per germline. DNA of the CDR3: TGTGCCAGCAGCCAAGCGCAGGGTTTCCGTGGTGGCTACACCTTC. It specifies CASSQAQGFRGGYTF.

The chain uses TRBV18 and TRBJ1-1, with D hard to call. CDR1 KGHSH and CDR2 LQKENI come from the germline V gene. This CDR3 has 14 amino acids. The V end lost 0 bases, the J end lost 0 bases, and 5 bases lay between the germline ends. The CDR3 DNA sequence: TGTGCCAGCTCACCACCCGGGATGAACACTGAAGCTTTCTTT. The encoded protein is CASSPPGMNTEAFF.

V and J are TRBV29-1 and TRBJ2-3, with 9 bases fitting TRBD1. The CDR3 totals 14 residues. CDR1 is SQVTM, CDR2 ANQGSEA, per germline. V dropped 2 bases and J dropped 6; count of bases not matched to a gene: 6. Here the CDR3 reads CSVELGQGLDTQYF. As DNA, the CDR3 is TGCAGCGTTGAACTGGGACAGGGTTTGGATACGCAGTATTTT.